A single sample gave rise to the 13 T cell receptor beta chains below, sequenced in a study of blood T cells in healthy people across ages. Next came a second PCR, run for about 7 to 12 cycles, which used a sample-barcoded 5' primer along with a J-beta primer mix. In TCRdb, the 5' RACE reads were re-called with MiXCR into one record per CDR3 protein. The data show approximately 1,000,000 distinct CDR3 sequences, around 43% seen once. Sequenced input: blood. The receptors derive from a woman aged 55-70 years in good health.

This sequence joins TRBV12-3 or TRBV12-4 and TRBJ2-3, with D maybe TRBD2 (6 bases). The CDR3 has 14 residues. Trimming took 4 bases from V and 5 from J, leaving 13 bases between them. The CDR3 is CASSSLGTLDTQYF. CDR3 sequence (DNA): TGTGCCAGCAGTTCCCTGGGGACTTTAGATACGCAGTATTTT.

The rearrangement uses TRBV12-3 or TRBV12-4 and TRBJ2-7; 12 bases are shared with TRBD1. V lost 3 bases and J lost 7; bases outside the gene matches: 10. This CDR3 is 16 amino acids long. CDR3 sequence: CASSLRGQGAYNEQYF. CDR3 in DNA: TGTGCCAGCAGTTTGCGGGGACAGGGGGCCTACAATGAGCAGTACTTC.

This chain links TRBV7-8 with TRBJ2-3; D uncertain. The CDR3 runs to 15 residues. Germline V CDR1 and CDR2: SGHVS, FQNEAQ. The V gene lost 1 base and the J gene lost 1 base, with 9 bases spanning the gap. The CDR3 reads CASSLGSPRTDTQYF. The DNA for the CDR3 is TGTGCCAGCAGCTTAGGATCCCCGCGCACAGATACGCAGTATTTT.

The V gene is TRBV28, the J gene TRBJ2-7; possibly TRBD2 for D (6 bases). Germline V gives CDR1 MDHEN, CDR2 SYDVKM. The CDR3 loop spans 11 amino acids. Trimming pared 5 bases from V and 6 bases from J, leaving 8 bases between. CDR3 sequence: CASSGGCEQYF. CDR3 bases: TGTGCCAGCAGTGGAGGGTGCGAGCAGTACTTC.

V gene TRBV20-1 combines with J gene TRBJ2-3; 8 bases align to TRBD1. The CDR3 covers 17 residues. From germline, CDR1 is DFQATT and CDR2 SNEGSKA (reference sequence). The V segment lost 1 base and the J segment 4 bases; nucleotides outside the gene matches: 13. The CDR3 loop reads CSARAGKSRGRADTQYF. The CDR3 DNA is TGCAGTGCTAGAGCCGGTAAATCCAGGGGGCGCGCAGATACGCAGTATTTT.

V gene TRBV18 combines with J gene TRBJ2-5; a possible D gene is TRBD1 (6 bases). The CDR3 contains 17 residues. CDR1 is KGHSH, CDR2 LQKENI, per germline. The V end lost 3 bases, the J end lost 5 bases, and 22 bases lay between the germline ends. CDR3 in amino acids: CASSPQRGPGVLETQYF. In DNA form, the CDR3 reads TGTGCCAGCTCACCGCAACGAGGGCCAGGGGTTTTGGAGACCCAGTACTTC.

In its sample, this clonotype was seen many times. V usage is TRBV29-1 and J usage is TRBJ2-5; a weak D match, TRBD2 (6 bases). The CDR3 totals 13 residues. Per germline, CDR1 SQVTM and CDR2 ANQGSEA. Trimming removed 4 bases at V and 3 bases at J, with 12 bases between. CDR3 DNA: TGCAGCGTTGTCCTAGGCGGGAAAGAGACCCAGTACTTC. Translating it yields CSVVLGGKETQYF.

This clonotype came up a few times. The chain has TRBV28 and TRBJ2-5; 7 bases line up with TRBD2. The DNA end is more similar to TRBJ2-7, so the J call may be wrong. The CDR3 consists of 12 residues. Germline CDR1 and CDR2: MDHEN and SYDVKM. CDR3 protein: CASTSRGDEQYF. The CDR3 nucleotides are TGTGCCAGCACCTCCCGGGGGGACGAGCAGTACTTC.

The chain combines TRBV6-1 with TRBJ2-5, with a weak D call TRBD1 (7 bases). Trimming took off 1 base at V and 11 bases at J, with 14 bases between the two ends. Per the germline V gene, CDR1 is MNHNS and CDR2 is SASEGT. The CDR3 sequence is 13 residues long. CDR3 amino acids: CASSEGPRGEQYF. CDR3 in DNA: TGTGCCAGCAGTGAAGGCCCCAGGGGGGAACAGTACTTC.

V gene TRBV20-1 combines with J gene TRBJ2-1; TRBD1 matches at 7 bases. The ends lost 5 bases at V and 2 bases at J; junction bases unmatched: 18. The CDR3 runs to 18 residues. Per germline, CDR1 DFQATT and CDR2 SNEGSKA (reference sequence). The CDR3, as DNA: TGCAGTGCTCTCCCCTCCCTCCTTTTGAGGGGGCCCTACAATGAGCAGTTCTTC. Its translation is CSALPSLLLRGPYNEQFF.

V is TRBV4-2 and J is TRBJ2-1; the D call may be TRBD1 or TRBD2 (6 bases each). V lost 4 bases to trimming and J lost 7 bases, with 23 bases between them. This CDR3 comprises 17 residues. CDR1 and CDR2 from the germline V gene are LGHNA and YNFKEQ. This chain's CDR3 is CASSRPGAEGGSNEQFF. DNA for the CDR3: TGTGCCAGCAGCCGCCCAGGGGCTGAGGGGGGCTCTAATGAGCAGTTCTTC.

The V call is TRBV4-1, the J call TRBJ1-1; a weak D match, TRBD1 (6 bases). CDR3 size: 16 residues. Germline V CDR1 and CDR2: MGHRA, YSYEKL. The germline V and J ends were trimmed by 3 bases and 4 bases, with 18 bases remaining between them. The CDR3, as DNA: TGCGCCAGCAGCCAGGGGGGCAGGGATTGGGCCACTGAAGCTTTCTTT. This encodes CASSQGGRDWATEAFF.

The V call is TRBV7-9, the J call TRBJ2-7; 9 nucleotides agree with TRBD2. The CDR3 is made up of 15 amino acids. V shed 2 bases, J shed 0 bases, and the junction held 2 bases outside the gene matches. The germline V gene has CDR1 SEHNR and CDR2 FQNEAQ (reference sequence). CDR3 amino acids: CASSLLAGTSYEQYF. CDR3 bases: TGTGCCAGCAGCTTACTAGCGGGGACCTCCTACGAGCAGTACTTC.